These T cell receptor beta chains were read from a single sample in a study of blood T cell repertoires in COVID-19. Sequencing used immunoSEQ multiplex PCR; TCRdb keeps in-frame clones, though not all of them. The table has around 470,000 clones, nearly 90% seen once; the top ten hold 0.75% to 0.9%. Source material: peripheral blood. The source is a man aged 18 to 30 with COVID-19, enrolled during active disease. The CDR3 runs from the conserved cysteine through the conserved F or W. D genes are given only for firm matches. Size values are once, few and many counts, or a class for expanded clones, and some rows have none.

>TRBJ1-1|NA|NA|TRBV9
CASSVQGNTEAFF
TGTGCCAGCAGCGTGCAGGGGAACACTGAAGCTTTCTTT
>TRBJ2-7|NA|NA|TRBV5-1
CASSENYEQYF
TGCGCCAGCAGCGAGAACTACGAGCAGTACTTC
>TRBJ1-1|NA|once|TRBV27
CASSRRGQAFF
TGTGCCAGCAGTAGGCGGGGGCAGGCTTTCTTT
>TRBJ1-2|NA|NA|TRBV6-5
CASSPADGYGYTF
TGTGCCAGCAGTCCCGCAGATGGCTATGGCTACACCTTC
>TRBJ1-2|NA|NA|TRBV6-5
CASSYSNVGQDGYTF
TGTGCCAGCAGTTACTCGAACGTGGGGCAGGATGGCTACACCTTC
>TRBJ2-3|TRBD1|NA|TRBV19
CASSRLGQGPAGDTQYF
TGTGCCAGTTCTAGGTTGGGACAGGGACCCGCGGGGGATACGCAGTATTTT
>TRBJ2-1|TRBD2|NA|TRBV4-2
CASSERGGFEQFF
TGTGCCAGCAGCGAGCGGGGGGGCTTTGAGCAGTTCTTC
>TRBJ2-7|NA|NA|TRBV5-1
CASSSDRPSYEQYF
TGCGCCAGCAGCTCAGACAGGCCATCCTACGAGCAGTACTTC
>TRBJ2-5|NA|NA|TRBV3-1/TRBV3-2
CASSHARLAVETQYF
TGTGCCAGCAGCCACGCCCGGCTAGCCGTCGAGACCCAGTACTTC
>TRBJ2-7|TRBD2|NA|TRBV7-9
CASSPREGPLHEQYF
TGTGCCAGCAGCCCAAGGGAGGGACCCCTCCACGAGCAGTACTTC
>TRBJ1-2|NA|NA|TRBV5-1
CASSISTGTPGVKGYTF
TGCGCCAGCAGCATCTCGACCGGGACCCCGGGGGTTAAGGGCTACACCTTC
>TRBJ1-4|TRBD1|NA|TRBV5-8
CASSFTGTANEKLFF
TGTGCCAGCAGCTTTACCGGGACAGCTAATGAAAAACTGTTTTTT
>TRBJ2-5|NA|NA|TRBV6-5
CASSPRHPQETQYF
TGTGCCAGCAGTCCACGACACCCCCAAGAGACCCAGTACTTC
>TRBJ2-2|NA|NA|TRBV2
CASSGPGESNGELFF
TGTGCCAGCAGTGGACCAGGGGAAAGTAACGGGGAGCTGTTTTTT
>TRBJ2-5|NA|NA|TRBV18
CASSIGAQETQYF
TGTGCCAGCTCAATAGGGGCGCAAGAGACCCAGTACTTC
>TRBJ2-7|TRBD1|NA|TRBV6-6
CASSPGQGGYEQYF
TGTGCCAGCAGTCCGGGACAGGGTGGATACGAGCAGTACTTC
>TRBJ2-5|TRBD2|NA|TRBV14
CASSQGSGSAQETQYF
TGTGCCAGCAGCCAGGGGAGCGGGAGCGCCCAAGAGACCCAGTACTTC
>TRBJ2-3|NA|NA|TRBV30
CAPTEGYTDTQYF
TGTGCCCCCACTGAGGGTTACACAGATACGCAGTATTTT
>TRBJ2-1|NA|NA|TRBV24-1
CATSDLSIGQFF
TGTGCCACCAGTGATTTGTCCATCGGGCAGTTCTTC
>TRBJ2-3|TRBD2|NA|TRBV7-9
CASSARGSGRSDTQYF
TGTGCCAGCAGCGCGCGGGGTAGCGGGAGATCCGATACGCAGTATTTT
>TRBJ1-1|TRBD1|NA|TRBV2
CASSLDRASFF
TGTGCCAGCAGTCTCGACAGGGCGTCTTTCTTT
>TRBJ1-1|TRBD1|NA|TRBV2
CASTKQGDGMNTEAFF
TGTGCCAGCACCAAACAGGGGGATGGAATGAACACTGAAGCTTTCTTT